This T cell receptor beta chain is from a study of T-cell reconstitution after alpha-beta-depleted transplantation in children. General study results and limits: From newly produced T cells came most of the T-cell counts and diversity one year after transplant. The origin of alpha-beta T cells about two months after transplant was reportedly several hundred expanded graft clones.

This clonotype has ten or more counts. Its antigen is unidentified. Construction of the TCRbeta library involved unique molecular identifiers. Using its own MiXCR run on the PCR reads, TCRdb lists one record per CDR3 protein. The sample contains about 490,000 distinct CDR3 sequences, over 9.5% of which appear only once. The source of this sequence is a child aged 2-9 years with inherited bone marrow failure, due to receive a stem cell transplant. Material: PBMCs, obtained before TCRalphabeta/CD19-depleted stem cell transplant.

The CDR3 loop reads CATSDLASRTSGTYTGELFF. For the CDR3, the DNA is TGTGCCACCAGTGATTTGGCTTCGAGGACTAGCGGGACATACACCGGGGAGCTGTTTTTT. V and J are TRBV24-1 and TRBJ2-2; 12 bases match TRBD2. J gave up 3 bases and V 0 bases, and 10 bases lay outside the gene matches. CDR3 length: 20 amino acids. Germline assignment: CDR1 KGHDR and CDR2 SFDVKD.